The 18 T cell receptor beta chains reported below all come from one sample, sequenced in a study of technical replicates of blood from a handful of donors. Sequenced by immunoSEQ multiplex PCR; TCRdb stores in-frame clones only, minus some. The table records 9,500 to 15,000 clones, around 91% of them present only once. Sequencing used PBMCs. Source of these receptors: a human donor in good health.

The rearrangement joins TRBV5-1 to TRBJ1-1; 7 bases agree with TRBD1. V lost 1 base and J lost 4; bases outside the gene matches: 7. The CDR3 has 15 amino acids. The germline V gene encodes CDR1 SGHRS and CDR2 YFSETQ. CDR3 sequence reads: CASSLSEGAGTEAFF. CDR3 DNA sequence: TGCGCCAGCAGCTTGAGCGAGGGGGCTGGCACTGAAGCTTTCTTT.

The V call is TRBV6-1, the J call TRBJ2-7; 10 bases line up with TRBD1. Germline trimming cut 4 bases from V and 4 bases from J; bases unmatched to any gene: 7. The CDR3 is 15 amino acids. The germline gives CDR1 MNHNS, CDR2 SASEGT. Here the CDR3 DNA reads TGTGCCAGCAGTGGCCGGGACAGGGGCTTTTACGAGCAGTACTTC. This translates into CASSGRDRGFYEQYF.

This clone was detected once. The V call is TRBV2, the J call TRBJ2-3, with 9 bases aligning to TRBD1. V trimming: 7 bases; J trimming: 5 bases; junction bases outside the gene matches: 16. CDR3 size: 17 residues. The V gene's germline CDR1 is SNHLY and CDR2 FYNNEI. CDR3 sequence (DNA): TGTGCCAGCACAGAAGGGTGGGGACAGGGAGCCGAAGATACGCAGTATTTT. Translated: CASTEGWGQGAEDTQYF.

V gene TRBV7-3 combines with J gene TRBJ2-1; 7 bases are shared with TRBD2. Losses at the gene ends were 4 bases for V and 0 bases for J; bases not matched to a gene: 3. There are 15 residues in the CDR3. In germline, CDR1 is SGHTA, CDR2 FQGTGA. Here the CDR3 reads CASSSSGNSYNEQFF. The CDR3 DNA is TGTGCCAGCAGCTCCAGCGGGAACTCCTACAATGAGCAGTTCTTC.

The gene calls are TRBV6-5 and TRBJ1-1, with TRBD1 matching over 7 bases. V was pared by 7 bases and J by 9 bases, with 11 bases of the junction left unmatched. The CDR3 covers 13 residues. Germline CDR1 and CDR2: MNHEY and SVGAGI. CDR3 protein: CASIEGGFRKAFF. CDR3 DNA sequence: TGTGCCAGCATCGAAGGGGGCTTTCGGAAAGCTTTCTTT.

This clone was seen once. The genes are TRBV2 and TRBJ2-1, with 10 bases matching TRBD2. The length of the CDR3 is 13 residues. Germline CDR1 SNHLY, CDR2 FYNNEI. The J segment lost 10 bases and the V segment lost 6 bases, leaving 6 bases of the junction unmatched. The CDR3 DNA reads TGTGCCAGCAGCGAGCTGGGACTAGCGGAGCAGTTCTTC. Protein: CASSELGLAEQFF.

V is TRBV7-9 and J is TRBJ2-2, with 8 positions matching TRBD1. From germline, CDR1 is SEHNR and CDR2 FQNEAQ (reference sequence). Germline trimming cut 4 bases from V and 7 bases from J; bases unmatched to any gene: 5. The CDR3 spans 14 residues. CDR3 amino acids: CASSSRQGFGELFF. Written as DNA, the CDR3 is TGTGCCAGCAGCTCCAGACAGGGGTTCGGGGAGCTGTTTTTT.

This chain links TRBV20-1 with TRBJ2-4; D possibly corresponds to TRBD1 (5 bases). The length of the CDR3 is 11 residues. The germline V and J ends were trimmed by 2 bases and 6 bases, with 5 bases remaining between them. Germline V gene data show CDR1 as DFQATT and CDR2 as SNEGSKA (reference sequence). For the CDR3, the DNA is TGCAGTGCTAGAAGGGGAAACATTCAGTACTTC. It yields the protein CSARRGNIQYF.

As for this clone: A read error may account for a junction end that differs from germline. CDR3 DNA: TGTGCCAGCAGGGAAGGGACTAGCGGGAGAGATGAGCAGTTCTTC. It codes for CASREGTSGRDEQFF. The rearrangement joins TRBV6-1 to TRBJ2-1, with 14 bases aligning to TRBD2. Germline V gene sequence: CDR1 MNHNS, CDR2 SASEGT. The CDR3 sequence is 15 residues long.

V usage is TRBV5-6 and J usage is TRBJ1-5; TRBD1 matches at 8 bases. The CDR3 spans 14 residues. Germline CDR1 and CDR2: SGHDT and YYEEEE. J lost 7 bases, V lost 4 bases, and 7 bases had no gene match. The CDR3 sequence is CASSLGQGGQPQHF. The CDR3 DNA reads TGTGCCAGCAGCCTCGGACAGGGTGGGCAGCCCCAGCATTTT.

The rearrangement links TRBV27 to TRBJ2-1; 16 nucleotides align to TRBD2. Trimming at V came to 6 bases and at J to 5 bases, leaving 7 bases not matched to a gene. This CDR3 contains 17 residues. Germline lookup yields CDR1 MNHEY and CDR2 SMNVEV (reference sequence). The chain's CDR3 is CASSGTSGRAWDNEQFF. The CDR3 region has the DNA TGTGCCAGCAGCGGGACTAGCGGGAGGGCCTGGGACAATGAGCAGTTCTTC.

This rearrangement joins TRBV5-6 to TRBJ1-4; D is undetermined. Trimming shortened V by 7 bases and J by 0 bases, and 16 bases separated the two germline ends. CDR3 length: 16 amino acids. Germline V gene sequence: CDR1 SGHDT, CDR2 YYEEEE. The CDR3 DNA reads TGTGCCAGCGTTTGGAAGGGAGGACCAACTAATGAAAAACTGTTTTTT. This encodes CASVWKGGPTNEKLFF.

The chain has TRBV11-2 and TRBJ2-3, with D perhaps TRBD2 (5 bases). Trimming shortened V by 4 bases and J by 0 bases, and 14 bases separated the two germline ends. CDR1 is SGHAT, CDR2 FQNNGV, per germline. The CDR3 covers 16 residues. The CDR3 DNA follows: TGTGCCAGCAGCTCCGGGATTTTCGCTAGCACAGATACGCAGTATTTT. This codes for CASSSGIFASTDTQYF. The variable domain in full, completed from reference TRBV11-2 and TRBJ2-3, reads EAGVAQSPRYKIIEKRQSVAFWCNPISGHATLYWYQQILGQGPKLLIQFQNNGVVDDSQLPKDRFSAERLKGVDSTLKIQPAKLEDSAVYLCASSSGIFASTDTQYFGPGTRLTVL.

This chain links TRBV6-6 with TRBJ1-1; 7 bases line up with TRBD1. V was pared by 5 bases and J by 1 base, with 1 base of the junction left unmatched. Germline CDR1 MNHNY, CDR2 SVGAGI (reference sequence). The CDR3 length is 13 residues. CDR3 in DNA: TGTGCCAGCAGTCGACAGGGGAACACTGAAGCTTTCTTT. Protein: CASSRQGNTEAFF.

The chain joins TRBV5-1 to TRBJ2-7, with a possible D match to TRBD2 (5 bases). V gave up 5 bases and J gave up 2 bases, with 14 bases separating them. CDR1 SGHRS and CDR2 YFSETQ come from the germline V gene. The CDR3 sequence is 14 residues long. The CDR3 DNA follows: TGCGCCAGCAGAATGATTGGGAGTACCTACGAGCAGTACTTC. Amino acid sequence: CASRMIGSTYEQYF.

The rearrangement joins TRBV7-9 to TRBJ2-1; the match to TRBD2 covers 9 bases. The CDR3 covers 16 residues. The germline gives CDR1 SEHNR, CDR2 FQNEAQ (reference sequence). Trimming cost V 5 bases and J 2 bases; bases outside gene matches: 7. Written as DNA, the CDR3 is TGTGCCAGCAGCCCGGGACTAGCAGGGGCCTACAATGAGCAGTTCTTC. Translating it yields CASSPGLAGAYNEQFF.

V usage is TRBV18 and J usage is TRBJ1-1, with 9 bases identical to TRBD1. CDR3 length: 14 residues. Germline CDR1 and CDR2: KGHSH and LQKENI. After removal of 2 bases from V and 8 bases from J, the junction contained 6 bases not matched to a gene. The DNA of the CDR3 is TGTGCCAGCTCACCAAGGACAGGGGAAGACGAAGCTTTCTTT. It specifies CASSPRTGEDEAFF.

V and J are TRBV28 and TRBJ2-5, with 7 bases identical to TRBD2. The trim removed 9 bases at V and 0 bases at J, leaving 1 base unmatched. CDR3 length: 12 residues. The germline V gene encodes CDR1 MDHEN and CDR2 SYDVKM. For the CDR3, the DNA is TGTGCCAGGGGAGGGGACCAAGAGACCCAGTACTTC. This gives the protein CARGGDQETQYF. The full variable domain, in which reference TRBV28 and TRBJ2-5 provide the parts outside the CDR3, is DVKVTQSSRYLVKRTGEKVFLECVQDMDHENMFWYRQDPGLGLRLIYFSYDVKMKEKGDIPEGYSVSREKKERFSLILESASTNQTSMYLCARGGDQETQYFGPGTRLLVL.